These 30 T cell receptor beta chains were sequenced from one sample in a study of T cell responses to AZD1222 COVID-19 vaccine. Clones were read by immunoSEQ multiplex PCR, and TCRdb kept only the in-frame ones, dropping some. Of 140,000 to 150,000 clones in the sample, 82% are singletons; the top ten hold around 4.1%. The specimen was peripheral blood, collected on day 0 of MenACWY control vaccination. These receptors were taken from an adult in good health.

The rearrangement uses TRBV27 and TRBJ2-1, with D uncertain. Germline lookup yields CDR1 MNHEY and CDR2 SMNVEV (reference sequence). The CDR3 is 14 amino acids. With 0 bases removed from V and 10 bases from J, the gap between germline ends came to 13 bases. The CDR3 region has the DNA TGTGCCAGCAGTTTATCGGACGTGGGATCGGAGCAGTTCTTC. Translating it yields CASSLSDVGSEQFF.

This clone appeared a single time. The chain uses TRBV10-3 and TRBJ2-5, with 7 bases matching TRBD2. CDR1 ENHRY and CDR2 SYGVKD come from the germline V gene. The ends lost 8 bases at V and 5 bases at J; junction bases unmatched: 2. This CDR3 is 11 amino acids long. The CDR3 sequence is CAIGGGETQYF. The CDR3 DNA follows: TGTGCCATCGGGGGAGGGGAGACCCAGTACTTC.

This clone was counted a single time. The chain joins TRBV3-1 (or the pseudogene TRBV3-2) to TRBJ2-7; D is undetermined. V lost 0 bases and J lost 7, with 13 bases in between. The CDR3 spans 14 residues. Germline V gives CDR1 LGHDT, CDR2 YNNKEL (reference sequence). CDR3 in amino acids: CASSQDTTRWEQYF. The DNA of the CDR3 is TGTGCCAGCAGCCAAGATACAACCCGGTGGGAGCAGTACTTC.

The V gene is TRBV3-1 (or the pseudogene TRBV3-2), the J gene TRBJ1-3; TRBD1 agrees at 8 bases. The CDR3 has 18 residues. Germline values: CDR1 LGHDT, CDR2 YNNKEL (reference sequence). Unmatched junction bases numbered 10, after V lost 0 bases and J lost 3 bases. CDR3 loop: CASSQDGPVRGLGNTIYF. CDR3 sequence (DNA): TGTGCCAGCAGCCAAGATGGCCCGGTCAGGGGGCTTGGAAACACCATATATTTT.

The table lists this clone with a few counts. This chain joins TRBV19 and TRBJ2-7, with 7 bases that match TRBD1. This CDR3 is built from 13 residues. The ends lost 5 bases at V and 2 bases at J; junction bases unmatched: 3. CDR1 and CDR2 from the germline V gene are LNHDA and SQIVND (reference sequence). In DNA form, the CDR3 reads TGTGCCAGTAGTTGGACAGGCACCTACGAGCAGTACTTC. Translating gives CASSWTGTYEQYF.

The chain joins TRBV20-1 to TRBJ1-1; 7 nucleotides match TRBD1. V was pared by 6 bases and J by 8 bases, with 6 bases of the junction left unmatched. The CDR3 is 11 amino acids. Germline V gene sequence: CDR1 DFQATT, CDR2 SNEGSKA (reference sequence). The CDR3 sequence is CSARGTDEAFF. The CDR3 region has the DNA TGCAGTGCGAGGGGGACAGACGAAGCTTTCTTT.

The chain links TRBV7-2 to TRBJ2-1; 10 bases map to TRBD1. Germline loops: CDR1 SGHTA, CDR2 FQGNSA. The V gene end was trimmed by 4 bases and the J gene end by 6 bases; junction bases not matched to a gene: 9. This CDR3 is built from 16 residues. The CDR3 region is CASSSRRGQGSNEQFF. DNA for the CDR3: TGTGCCAGCAGCTCCCGTCGGGGACAGGGGTCCAATGAGCAGTTCTTC.

V is TRBV6-1 and J is TRBJ1-1, with unresolved D. Per the germline V gene, CDR1 is MNHNS and CDR2 is SASEGT. Trimming stripped 2 bases from V and 4 bases from J, with 14 bases between. The CDR3 runs 15 residues. In DNA form, the CDR3 reads TGTGCCAGCAGTGAACTCTCGCTCCCCGTCACTGAAGCTTTCTTT. It codes for CASSELSLPVTEAFF.

This clone was counted a few times. V gene TRBV4-1 combines with J gene TRBJ1-2; maybe TRBD1 (6 bases). CDR1 and CDR2 (germline): MGHRA, YSYEKL. This CDR3 has 16 residues. The V end lost 1 base, the J end lost 4 bases, and 16 bases lay between the germline ends. CDR3 protein: CASSQGGTLVGYGYTF. The DNA of the CDR3 is TGCGCCAGCAGCCAAGGGGGGACATTGGTAGGCTATGGCTACACCTTC.

The chain uses TRBV19 and TRBJ1-6, with D possibly being TRBD1 (5 bases). The CDR3 contains 15 residues. The germline V gene encodes CDR1 LNHDA and CDR2 SQIVND (reference sequence). V was clipped by 3 bases and J by 6 bases, with 12 bases between them. Here the CDR3 DNA reads TGTGCCAGTAGTATTGGTTTGGGGGTTAATTCACCCCTCCACTTT. Protein sequence: CASSIGLGVNSPLHF.

CDR3 region: CASSQDSWETQYF. In DNA form, the CDR3 reads TGTGCCAGCAGCCAAGATTCCTGGGAGACCCAGTACTTC. The chain employs TRBV3-1 (or the pseudogene TRBV3-2) and TRBJ2-5; D is ambiguous. V lost 0 bases and J lost 5, with 7 bases in between. Germline V gene sequence: CDR1 LGHDT, CDR2 YNNKEL (reference sequence). CDR3 length: 13 amino acids.

This clone appeared a single time. The V gene is TRBV2, the J gene TRBJ1-3; D gene uncertain. The germline gives CDR1 SNHLY, CDR2 FYNNEI. CDR3 length: 13 amino acids. Trimming shortened V by 8 bases and J by 4 bases, and 12 bases separated the two germline ends. CDR3: CASGGGLGNTIYF. In nucleotides, the CDR3 is TGTGCCAGCGGAGGAGGGTTAGGAAACACCATATATTTT.

This rearrangement joins TRBV15 to TRBJ1-3, with unresolved D. Deletions cut 0 bases from V and 0 bases from J, with 9 bases between. Looked up from germline, CDR1 is LNHNV and CDR2 is YYDKDF (reference sequence). The CDR3 is made up of 16 amino acids. CDR3 sequence (DNA): TGTGCCACCAGCAGAGATCCCAGCGTCTCTGGAAACACCATATATTTT. This gives the protein CATSRDPSVSGNTIYF.

The V call is TRBV24-1, the J call TRBJ2-3; 15 nucleotides match TRBD2. Germline CDR1 and CDR2: KGHDR and SFDVKD. The CDR3 has 16 amino acids. V lost 4 bases, J lost 6 bases, and 4 bases stayed unmatched. The chain's CDR3 is CATSDRTSGGADTQYF. DNA for the CDR3: TGTGCCACCAGTGACCGGACTAGCGGGGGGGCTGATACGCAGTATTTT.

The chain is built from TRBV4-1 and TRBJ1-4, with a weak D call TRBD1 (5 bases). The CDR3 covers 15 residues. Trimming shortened V by 0 bases and J by 7 bases, and 12 bases separated the two germline ends. CDR1 MGHRA and CDR2 YSYEKL come from the germline V gene. The CDR3 coding sequence is TGCGCCAGCAGCCAAGAAGTCCAGGGCCCTGAAAAACTGTTTTTT. It specifies CASSQEVQGPEKLFF.

The rearrangement joins TRBV5-4 to TRBJ2-3; D remains unclear. This CDR3 comprises 12 residues. The V and J ends lost 0 bases and 7 bases respectively, with 6 bases between them. CDR1 is SGHNT and CDR2 is YYREEE in the germline V gene (reference sequence). CDR3 in DNA: TGTGCCAGCAGCTTGGCACCCAATACGCAGTATTTT. Translating gives CASSLAPNTQYF.

The chain employs TRBV15 and TRBJ1-2; possibly TRBD1 for D (5 bases). The ends were cut back, 3 bases at V and 5 bases at J, with 13 bases in the middle. This CDR3 is 14 amino acids long. Germline V CDR1 and CDR2: LNHNV, YYDKDF (reference sequence). Here the CDR3 reads CATSSTSKGYGYTF. The DNA of the CDR3 is TGTGCCACCAGCAGTACCTCGAAGGGGTATGGCTACACCTTC.

The rearrangement links TRBV7-8 to TRBJ1-5; D may be TRBD1 (5 bases). V was pared by 5 bases and J by 6 bases, with 20 bases between. CDR3 size: 16 residues. Germline V lookup: CDR1 SGHVS, CDR2 FQNEAQ. The CDR3, as DNA: TGTGCCAGCAGCCACGGGAACAGGATAGATGGTCAGCCCCAGCATTTT. Translation gives CASSHGNRIDGQPQHF.

The chain has TRBV7-9 and TRBJ2-7; D is uncertain. V gave up 5 bases and J gave up 4 bases, with 12 bases separating them. Germline assignment: CDR1 SEHNR and CDR2 FQNEAQ (reference sequence). The CDR3 consists of 13 residues. This CDR3 is CASSIPPAYEQYF. CDR3 DNA: TGTGCCAGCAGCATCCCCCCTGCATACGAGCAGTACTTC.

In this sample, this clone turned up a few times. This sequence joins TRBV6-4 and TRBJ2-3; 13 nucleotides agree with TRBD2. The CDR3 sequence is 15 residues long. CDR1 is MRHNA and CDR2 is SNTAGT in the germline V gene. V lost 2 bases to trimming and J lost 4 bases; unmatched junction nucleotides: 0. CDR3: CASSDGTSGADTQYF. CDR3 in DNA: TGTGCCAGCAGTGACGGGACTAGCGGGGCAGATACGCAGTATTTT.

The gene calls are TRBV12-3 or TRBV12-4 and TRBJ1-1, with D maybe TRBD1 (6 bases). The CDR3 extends over 13 amino acids. Trimming shortened V by 7 bases and J by 5 bases, and 14 bases separated the two germline ends. The chain's CDR3 is CASTQTGRTEAFF. The CDR3 nucleotides read TGTGCCAGCACTCAAACAGGGAGGACTGAAGCTTTCTTT.

This clone was seen at least ten times. The chain employs TRBV28 and TRBJ1-2; maybe TRBD1 (5 bases). Trimming took 5 bases from V and 7 from J, leaving 17 bases between them. Per the germline V gene, CDR1 is MDHEN and CDR2 is SYDVKM. The CDR3 is made up of 14 amino acids. The CDR3 nucleotides are TGTGCCAGCAGTCTGGGCATGGGGGTTGGTGGCTACACCTTC. This sequence encodes CASSLGMGVGGYTF.

The chain recombines TRBV3-1 (or the pseudogene TRBV3-2) with TRBJ2-6; no clear D. Germline V lookup: CDR1 LGHDT, CDR2 YNNKEL (reference sequence). V shed 1 base and J shed 4 bases, with 11 bases lying between them. This CDR3 is built from 16 residues. The CDR3 is CASSQGPGVGANVLTF. The CDR3 DNA is TGTGCCAGCAGCCAAGGACCTGGGGTCGGGGCCAACGTCCTGACTTTC.

The chain employs TRBV18 and TRBJ1-2, with 7 bases that match TRBD1. This CDR3 contains 13 residues. V lost 0 bases to trimming and J lost 12 bases; unmatched junction nucleotides: 7. The germline V gene has CDR1 KGHSH and CDR2 LQKENI. The CDR3 loop is CASSPPGQTLDTF. The DNA for the CDR3 is TGTGCCAGCTCACCACCGGGACAGACCCTTGACACCTTC.

This clone was picked up a small number of times. The chain has TRBV5-1 and TRBJ1-2, with D unresolved. Germline values: CDR1 SGHRS, CDR2 YFSETQ. The CDR3 is 13 amino acids. The V end was cut by 0 bases, the J end by 0 bases, with 3 bases between. CDR3 bases: TGCGCCAGCAGCTTGGGAGCTAACTATGGCTACACCTTC. Translation: CASSLGANYGYTF.

V is TRBV11-2 and J is TRBJ2-2; D ambiguous. This CDR3 has 13 residues. Trimming stripped 6 bases from V and 5 bases from J, with 10 bases between. Germline V gene lookup returns CDR1 SGHAT and CDR2 FQNNGV. CDR3 in amino acids: CASRLHGTGELFF. The CDR3 coding sequence is TGTGCCAGCAGGCTCCATGGGACCGGGGAGCTGTTTTTT.

J is TRBJ1-3 and V is TRBV7-9, with unresolved D. Germline CDR1 is SEHNR and CDR2 is FQNEAQ (reference sequence). The CDR3 is 13 amino acids. The ends were cut back, 5 bases at V and 9 bases at J, with 14 bases in the middle. The CDR3 bases are TGTGCCAGCAGCAGCGACCCCGGAGGCACCATATATTTT. Residues: CASSSDPGGTIYF.

Only one count was recorded for this clone. The chain recombines TRBV28 with TRBJ2-3; 13 nucleotides agree with TRBD2. The germline V gene has CDR1 MDHEN and CDR2 SYDVKM. V was pared by 4 bases and J by 3 bases, with 4 bases of the junction left unmatched. The CDR3 is made up of 16 amino acids. Here the CDR3 reads CASSSTSGGLTDTQYF. Written as DNA, the CDR3 is TGTGCCAGCAGTTCGACTAGCGGGGGGCTGACAGATACGCAGTATTTT.

The J gene is TRBJ2-3, the V gene TRBV5-1, with D perhaps given as TRBD1 or TRBD2 (5 bases each). CDR1 is SGHRS, CDR2 YFSETQ, per germline. The V end was cut by 1 base, the J end by 2 bases, with 14 bases between. The CDR3 has 16 amino acids. The CDR3 spells CASSLIGDPSTDTQYF. The CDR3 DNA sequence: TGCGCCAGCAGCTTGATAGGGGACCCTTCCACAGATACGCAGTATTTT.

V and J are TRBV11-1 and TRBJ1-1; no clear D gene. Germline assignment: CDR1 SGHAT and CDR2 FQDESV (reference sequence). The CDR3 loop spans 15 amino acids. V lost 5 bases to trimming and J lost 4 bases, with 17 bases between them. CDR3 in DNA: TGTGCCAGCAGCCCTTTAATTGGGCAGACCACTGAAGCTTTCTTT. Its translation is CASSPLIGQTTEAFF.